This TCR beta chain was recorded in a study of cytomegalovirus exposure and HLA in healthy donors (dated by TCRdb to the late 2010s). Regarding the complete study: An earlier analysis of approximately 640 of the donors reported 250 to 300 Gb of sequence data and roughly 100 million unique TCR beta sequences from 190 million or so T cells. Approximately 310 gigabases of sequencing data and around 88 million unique TCR sequences made up an early release that covered around 640 HLA-typed donors. Among the roughly 370 genotyped donors, approximately 82% belonged to the genetic ancestry cluster associated with self-reported Caucasian donors. The study aimed to test whether signatures of past pathogen exposure could be identified by cataloging public T cell receptors. The study profiled the T cell repertoires of some 610 subjects by immunosequencing and related them to cytomegalovirus serostatus. In addition to the first cohort of roughly 670 subjects, a separate validation cohort of approximately 120 different subjects was used. The study combined high-throughput TCR immunosequencing, statistical association of individual TCRs with disease status, and machine learning to predict cytomegalovirus infection status. A later analysis re-examined previously published TCR beta repertoires from roughly 720 donors and added high-resolution HLA genotyping to investigate patterns of TCR occurrence. The later analysis used no new phenotypic data to find candidate immune exposures, relying instead on TCR beta sequences and their occurrence across donors. In an earlier analysis of 500 to 650 of the donors, high-throughput TCR beta sequencing was used to judge whether each TCR beta V gene segment behaved as functional or pseudogenic. Donor age, sex, ethnicity and CMV serostatus were collected together with the repertoire data. In a later genetic analysis, genome-wide SNP genotypes for about three fifths of the roughly 670 donors were used, and that subset was treated as a discovery cohort. Every repertoire in the discovery cohort had been generated on one and the same sequencing platform. Class I and class II HLA loci were covered by the typing at four-digit resolution. The number of donors typed differed by locus, with roughly 620-640 for A, B, C, DRB1 and DQB1, roughly 520 for DQA1, approximately 570 for DPA1, and about 450 for DPB1. Several DR-DQ haplotypes were handled as single units for association and clustering because linkage in the cohort was strong. Among over 350 genotyped donors of the cohort, an average of approximately 230,000 unique TCR beta nucleotide sequences were sequenced per donor, around 18% of them non-productive.

Here is what the overall study found, with its caveats: According to a later analysis, most CMV-associated TCR beta chains appeared to be HLA-restricted, and the HLA associations seemed to be driven largely by CMV exposure. The only immune exposure information available for the cohort was CMV serostatus. In a later genetic analysis, fewer N-insertions in productive TCRs were reported among donors in an Asian-associated ancestry cluster than the roughly 700-donor mean. According to a later analysis, parvovirus B19, influenza, CMV and Epstein-Barr virus appeared linked to several top co-occurrence clusters. Specific HLA alleles were associated with 15,000 to 20,000 TCR beta sequences at a false discovery rate of 0.05 in a later analysis. While some public TCRs were present in many individuals, most TCR sequences turned up only very rarely across donors. A later genetic analysis associated a missense DCLRE1C variant with V-gene and J-gene trimming of TCR beta chains, and an independent cohort replicated the association. The study gave a list of 150 to 200 TCR beta chains associated with cytomegalovirus. The earlier analysis of 587 of the donors excluded approximately 17 rarely observed V segments, including chromosome 9 orphons, because counts were too low. Cytomegalovirus status was reported to be diagnosed by the classifier with high specificity and sensitivity in both the original and validation cohorts. Because the 87-base-pair reads could not distinguish some IMGT-functional V segments, including TRBV6-2 and TRBV6-3, those segments were excluded. The sequencing pipeline was judged likely to have produced a cluster of highly shared sequence variants as a technical artifact. A further reported finding was that TCR beta sequences accurately predicted the HLA-A and HLA-B alleles for most subjects in the first cohort. According to a later analysis, TCR association rates differed among HLA loci, with DRB1 alleles showing the most associated TCRs and HLA-C alleles showing the fewest. Correlated functional status among segregating V segments might be attributable to linkage disequilibrium, but an unknown experimental factor could not be ruled out. When HLA alleles, especially DR and DQ, strongly co-occurred, attributing TCR associations to individual alleles was difficult. Compared with equally common non-associated chains, HLA-associated TCR beta chains in a later analysis were more clonally expanded and had lower generation probabilities. HLA typing was unavailable for some donors at each locus, so association tests used only the typed subset. A few of the identified cytomegalovirus-associated TCR beta chains were confirmed in vitro to be specific for cytomegalovirus antigens. Sequencing depth was assumed to be roughly uniform across donors in the presence/absence analyses, though that assumption may not hold. Broadly in line with IMGT annotations, most TCR beta V segments showed up in productive rearrangements about 87% or about 30% of the time in an earlier analysis of several hundred of the donors. In this cohort, only TCR beta chains were sequenced, and detectable features were limited by the absence of alpha or paired-chain data. It was suggested by the authors that the approach could potentially be generalized to other disease states and immunological phenotypes.

The library was built by means of the immunoSEQ multiplex PCR assay. For the multiplex PCR, a mixture combining 60 forward primers for TCR Vbeta segments and 13 reverse primers for TCR Jbeta segments was used. A multiplex PCR assay on genomic DNA amplified the CDR3 region of rearranged TCR beta genes. The Illumina HiSeq System was used to sequence the amplified TCR beta libraries as 87-base-pair reads. The original methods were these. Across the 670 or so repertoires, a later analysis counted tens of millions of unique TCR beta chains, roughly 11 million of which were shared by at least two donors. Raw reads were error-corrected and collapsed into unique sequences with a nearest-neighbor algorithm that merged closely related sequences to remove PCR and sequencing errors. CDR3 sequences were aligned to IMGT reference sequences to assign V, D and J gene segments. For a sequence to be retained, a match of at least six nucleotides was required to both a V gene segment and a J gene segment. A rearrangement was called productive if the CDR3 had no stop codons and remained in frame with V and J, and every other rearrangement was called non-productive. CDR3 was defined according to IMGT convention as the region running from the second conserved V-encoded cysteine to the conserved J-encoded phenylalanine. The earlier analysis of fewer than 700 of the donors excluded sequences that lacked an unambiguous match to a single V gene segment. In an earlier analysis of approximately 560 of the donors, a V segment was called functional when productive rearrangements were above 56.7%, and segregating when the standard deviation between donors exceeded 5%. A statistical classification framework was built to diagnose cytomegalovirus status from the catalog of TCR beta chain sequences. V and J gene assignment, in a later analysis, came from comparing TCR nucleotide sequences with IMGT/GENE-DB human TR gene sequences. Using the TCRdist pipeline, a later analysis assigned CDR3 sequences along with most-parsimonious VDJ recombination scenarios. In a later analysis, each TCR beta chain was defined by its CDR3 amino acid sequence together with its V-gene family, and reads lacking a unique V-gene family were excluded. As a way to deal with suspected cross-contamination and a sequencing artifact, a later analysis dropped 450 to 700 nucleotide sequences that were highly shared and had low generation probability. For each public chain, a later analysis derived a clonal expansion index from normalized ranks of inferred template counts within each repertoire. In a later analysis, generation probabilities were computed using a VDJ recombination model fitted to out-of-frame rearrangements, and the results were checked against IGoR. In a later analysis, TCR-TCR, TCR-HLA and TCR-CMV co-occurrence was scored with hypergeometric tests, and a repertoire-size bias correction was applied to TCR pairs. To estimate false discovery rates, a later analysis permuted the HLA or CMV assignments 20 times. In a later analysis, co-occurring TCRs were grouped using DBSCAN, and TCRdist sequence similarity was added for clustering within HLA-allele-positive subsets. Co-occurrence clustering excluded repertoires with fewer than 30,000 or more than 120,000 public chains, plus five with anomalous nucleotide sharing. In its TCRdb copy, this immuneACCESS table keeps in-frame sequences only and misses some clones. Where compared with another copy, unresolved V genes explain less than half of these, and the others have no known cause. The V and J calls and clone size come from that table; D and trimming were worked out from the DNA. For this sample, the table gives roughly 62,000 clones. The ten biggest clones cover roughly 4% of the sample.

Trimming removed 4 bases from V and 2 bases from J, leaving 9 bases between the germline ends. The CDR1 and CDR2 encoded by the germline V gene are SGHRS and YFSETQ. Including the terminal cysteine and phenylalanine, the CDR3 comprises 13 residues. Just the 39-base CDR3 DNA is kept, in frame starting at base 1. In total, 666 healthy bone marrow donors made up the cohort. Cohort members were all nominally healthy when sampled, although unrecorded immune exposures were likely present. The donor was CMV seronegative and belonged to the group of around 350 seronegative cohort members. A peripheral blood sample was provided by each donor, and peripheral blood mononuclear cells were used for TCR beta sequencing. Genomic DNA was extracted from the blood cell samples with the Qiagen DNeasy Blood Extraction Kit. Regarding this clone: Its antigen target is currently unknown.

The material sequenced was PBMCs. The clonotype comes from a male donor in good health and CMV-seronegative. This receptor chain uses TRBV5-1 and TRBJ1-2, and perhaps TRBD1 as D gene, on 6 matching bases. CDR3 region: CASSGQGNYGYTF. The nucleotide sequence reads as follows: TGCGCCAGCAGCGGGCAGGGGAACTATGGCTACACCTTC.